This is a list of T cell receptor beta chains from one sample in a study of OX40 agonist ivuxolimab in advanced cancers. Sequencing was performed with immunoSEQ multiplex PCR; in TCRdb, only in-frame clones are kept and a portion is missing. The sample contains roughly 41,000 clones, approximately 86% of which appear only once. The source material was CD4+ or CD8+ T cells sorted from blood, sampled in a trial of the OX40 agonist ivuxolimab. Receptors originate from an adult with an advanced solid tumor such as melanoma, head and neck, liver or kidney cancer. CDR3s include the opening cysteine and the closing phenylalanine or tryptophan. Fields, in order: J gene, D gene, clone size, V gene, CDR3 DNA, CDR3 protein. D genes are given only for firm matches. Clone size is given for some rows only: seen once, a few or many times, or a class if the clone is expanded.

TRBJ1-5 TRBD1 NA TRBV7-8 TGTGCCAGCAGCACCAGTGGACAGGGTCAGGGTCAGCCCCAGCATTTT CASSTSGQGQGQPQHF
TRBJ2-2 NA NA TRBV5-1 TGCGCCAGCAGCTTGTCCTACAACGAACACCGGGGAGCTGTTTTT CASSLSYNEHRGAVF
TRBJ2-3 NA NA TRBV28 TGTGCCAGCAGTCCTGAGAGTCCACGAGATACGCAGTATTTT CASSPESPRDTQYF
TRBJ2-7 NA NA TRBV19 TGTGCCAGTAGTACGGGGGGGACAGTCTACGAGCAGTACTTC CASSTGGTVYEQYF
TRBJ2-1 NA NA TRBV6-5 TGTGCCAGCAGTGACACAGAGCTCGTGGAGTTCTTC CASSDTELVEFF
TRBJ2-2 NA NA TRBV27 TGTGCCAGCAGTGACTGGGGCACCGGGGAGCTGTTTTTT CASSDWGTGELFF
TRBJ2-1 NA NA TRBV27 TGTGCCAGCAGTTCTGGGGACAATGAGCAGTTCTTC CASSSGDNEQFF
TRBJ2-3 TRBD2 NA TRBV19 TGTGCCAGTAGTACCTCCGTTCAGGGAGGGACGAAGGATACGCAGTATTTT CASSTSVQGGTKDTQYF
TRBJ1-5 NA NA TRBV19 TGTGCCAGTAGTTCTCAGCCCCAGCATTTT CASSSQPQHF
TRBJ1-1 NA NA TRBV7-6 TGTGCCAGCAGGCGGACGGGGCCTCCGAACACTGAAGCTTTCTTT CASRRTGPPNTEAFF
TRBJ2-2 TRBD1 NA TRBV4-3 TGCGCCAGCAGCCAAGGGATGCGCCCCTTGGGCAGGGGGACCGGGGAGCTGTTTTTT CASSQGMRPLGRGTGELFF
TRBJ1-2 TRBD1 once TRBV9 TGTGCCAGCAGCGGCGACAACAGGGGGATCTATGGCTACACCTTC CASSGDNRGIYGYTF
TRBJ2-7 NA NA TRBV5-6 TGTGCCAGCAGCCCGACTGAGCCCTACGAGCAGTACTTC CASSPTEPYEQYF
TRBJ1-1 NA NA TRBV7-9 TGTGCCAGCAGCCCCAGCCGGGTTGAAGCTTTCTTT CASSPSRVEAFF
TRBJ2-7 NA few TRBV6-5 TGTGCCAGCACACAAGGCTACGAGCAGTACTTC CASTQGYEQYF
TRBJ1-2 TRBD1 once TRBV5-6 TGTGCCAGCAGCTGGGGGACAGGGGGCGTTGGTGGCTACACCTTC CASSWGTGGVGGYTF
TRBJ1-2 NA NA TRBV10-3 TGTGCCATCAGTGAGTCGGACAGTACTAACTATGGCTACACCTTC CAISESDSTNYGYTF
TRBJ2-2 NA few TRBV9 TGTGCCAGCAGCAAAACAGGGGAGCTGTTTTTT CASSKTGELFF
TRBJ1-2 NA once TRBV19 TGTGCCAGTAGTACCGACCTTGGGGGGCGCGAGTATGGCTACACCTTC CASSTDLGGREYGYTF
TRBJ2-7 NA NA TRBV7-8 TGTGCCAGCAGCTTTTCTACGGGCTCCTACGAGCAGTACTTC CASSFSTGSYEQYF
TRBJ2-7 NA NA TRBV5-6 TGTGCCAGCATTGGAACAGAAGACCTATACGAGCAGTACTTC CASIGTEDLYEQYF
TRBJ2-2 NA NA TRBV5-6 TGTGCCAGCAGCTTCCTGAATTTTGCGGGGGCAGGGAACACCGGGGAGCTGTTTTTT CASSFLNFAGAGNTGELFF
TRBJ1-1 TRBD1 NA TRBV9 TGTGCCAGCAGCGGAGGAGACAGGGGGGCTTTCTTT CASSGGDRGAFF
TRBJ1-5 TRBD1 NA TRBV25-1 TGTGCCAGCAGTGAGACAGGGGGAGATCAGCCCCAGCATTTT CASSETGGDQPQHF
TRBJ1-1 NA few TRBV6-5 TGTGCCAGCACGCTAGGGGGGGAGGACACTGAAGCTTTCTTT CASTLGGEDTEAFF
TRBJ1-3 NA NA TRBV6-1 TGTGCCAGCAGTGACGACTACACCATATATTTT CASSDDYTIYF
TRBJ1-1 TRBD1 NA TRBV7-3 TGTGCCAGCAGCCCCACAGGGGGCTTGGGCACTGAAGCTTTCTTT CASSPTGGLGTEAFF
TRBJ1-2 NA NA TRBV6-5 TGTGCCAGCAGTGGACAGAACTTCTATGGCTACACCTTC CASSGQNFYGYTF
TRBJ1-2 NA once TRBV28 TGTGCCAGCAGTTTATCCGAAAACTATGGCTACACCTTC CASSLSENYGYTF
TRBJ2-2 NA NA TRBV28 TGTGCCAGCAGCAGTGAGGAGCTGTTTTTT CASSSEELFF
TRBJ2-5 NA NA TRBV11-2 TGTGCCAGCAGCTTAGCCCAAGAGACCCAGTACTTC CASSLAQETQYF
TRBJ1-1 NA NA TRBV2 TGTGCCAGCAGTGTCACTGAAGCTTTCTTT CASSVTEAFF
TRBJ2-3 NA few TRBV5-3 TGTGCCAGCAGCCCTGCCTGGGGGATCACAGATACGCAGTATTTT CASSPAWGITDTQYF
TRBJ2-5 TRBD2 NA TRBV7-7 TGTGCTAGCAGCTTAGGACTAGCGGGGGGGTACCAAGAGACCCAGTACTTC CASSLGLAGGYQETQYF
TRBJ1-2 NA NA TRBV15 TGTGCCACCCGGAAGAAGGGCCAGGAGACTAACTATGGCTACACCTTC CATRKKGQETNYGYTF
TRBJ2-2 TRBD1 NA TRBV6-5 TGTGCCAGCAGTTACTCTTACAGGGGGCCCACCGGGGAGCTGTTTTTT CASSYSYRGPTGELFF
TRBJ1-1 TRBD1 NA TRBV2 TGTGCCAGCATTCCCCCCGGGGACAGGGGGCCCGAAGCTTTCTTT CASIPPGDRGPEAFF
TRBJ1-1 NA NA TRBV19 TGTGCCAGTATGTCAACAAACTTTAACACTGAAGCTTTCTTT CASMSTNFNTEAFF
TRBJ2-3 NA NA TRBV6-5 TGTGCCAGCTCAGGGGGGGATACGCAGTATTTT CASSGGDTQYF
TRBJ2-7 NA NA TRBV5-5 TGTGCCAGCAGCTGGGCAATGAATCCTAACGAGCAGTACTTC CASSWAMNPNEQYF
TRBJ1-1 NA NA TRBV11-2 TGTGCCAGCAGTTTGTTAACTGAAGCTTTCTTT CASSLLTEAFF
TRBJ1-1 NA NA TRBV6-5 TGTGCCAGCAGGGGTCGGTCGAACTGGATCACTGAAGCTTTCTTT CASRGRSNWITEAFF
TRBJ1-1 NA NA TRBV11-2 TGTGCCAGCAGCTTAGAGGTAGGGGCAGGCACTGAAGCTTTCTTT CASSLEVGAGTEAFF
TRBJ2-2 NA NA TRBV4-3 TGCGCCAGCAGCCAAGCCCGCACCGGGGAGCTGTTTTTT CASSQARTGELFF
TRBJ1-1 NA NA TRBV4-2 TGTGCCAGCACCTGGGGGGGAGAAGCTTTCTTT CASTWGGEAFF
TRBJ2-7 TRBD1 NA TRBV5-1 TGCGCCAGCAGCTCATCCCGGGACAGGGGCTACGAGCAGTACTTC CASSSSRDRGYEQYF
TRBJ2-1 TRBD1 NA TRBV19 TGTGTCAGTAGTATAACCCATGGGACAGCCCTCCACAATGAGCAGTTCTTC CVSSITHGTALHNEQFF
TRBJ2-7 TRBD1 NA TRBV6-6 TGTGCCAGCAACGACAGGGGGATCGCCTACGAGCAGTACTTC CASNDRGIAYEQYF
TRBJ2-7 TRBD1 NA TRBV25-1 TGTGCCAGCAGTGCAGGACAGGGGGCGAAAAGCGAGCAGTACTTC CASSAGQGAKSEQYF
TRBJ2-5 TRBD1 NA TRBV4-3 TGCGCCAGCAGCCAACAGGGGGCAGTGGAGACCCAGTACTTC CASSQQGAVETQYF
TRBJ2-3 NA NA TRBV7-9 TGTGCCAGCCCTCCGTCGGGGTATTCTAGCACAGATACGCAGTATTTT CASPPSGYSSTDTQYF
TRBJ2-7 NA NA TRBV4-2 TGTGCCAGCAGCCAAGAATCAACTTACGAGCAGTACTTC CASSQESTYEQYF
TRBJ1-1 NA NA TRBV19 TGTGCCAGTATCCTCCCCTCGGGTGGTGACGAGGTGAACACTGAAGCTTTCTTT CASILPSGGDEVNTEAFF
TRBJ2-7 NA NA TRBV6-1 TGTGCCAGCAGTGATTGGGGACTCTACTACGAGCAGTACTTC CASSDWGLYYEQYF
TRBJ1-4 NA NA TRBV27 TGTGCCAGCAGTTTATGGGGAGGGAGGGAACTGTTTTTT CASSLWGGRELFF
TRBJ2-3 NA once TRBV27 TGTGCCAGCAGCCTTATGGCCCCCGATACGCAGTATTTT CASSLMAPDTQYF
TRBJ1-3 NA NA TRBV4-3 TGCGCCAGCAGCCAGACAATCTCTGGAAACACCATATATTTT CASSQTISGNTIYF
TRBJ1-3 NA NA TRBV7-6 TGTGCCAGCAGCTCAAGGGGGACTGCTGGAAACACCATATATTTT CASSSRGTAGNTIYF
TRBJ2-4 TRBD1 few TRBV28 TGTGCCAGCAGTCCCGGACAGGGGTTAGCCAAAAACATTCAGTACTTC CASSPGQGLAKNIQYF
TRBJ2-3 NA few TRBV9 TGTGCCAGCAGCCCTAGTACAGATACGCAGTATTTT CASSPSTDTQYF